This T cell receptor beta chain was observed in a study of blood T cell repertoires in COVID-19 (dated by TCRdb to about 2020). At the level of the whole study: Samples covering the acute and convalescent phases of COVID-19 were provided by collaborators in the United States, Italy and Spain. The material from the prospective study consisted of cDNA or gDNA derived from T cells, B-cell-depleted T cells, or PBMCs. Deeply sampled blood TCRbeta repertoires from subjects exposed to, actively infected with, or recovered from COVID-19 were included in the dataset. The repertoires were released in a freely available public database intended as a resource for research on the immune response to SARS-CoV-2. Samples were obtained from the ongoing ImmuneRACE study (first 160 participants) and from about 1,300 subjects provided by 6 global collaborators. Sample metadata almost always included a de-identified subject ID, COVID-19 status, age in years and sex. HLA class I and class II types, where available, came from metadata supplied by the sample provider rather than from assay-based typing. General findings and caveats noted by the study authors: The quantity of clinical and demographic metadata differed by source and by participant and was supplied without curation.

This clone was counted a few times. Its antigen remains unidentified. Per-base quality was not reported, and no clone a single base away is much larger than it. The CDR3 runs 14 amino acids, cysteine and phenylalanine included. Of all the DNA, just the CDR3 is kept, 42 bases in frame from base 1. As encoded in the germline V gene, CDR1 is MNHEY while CDR2 is SVGAGI. V was cut back by 6 bases and J by 1 base, leaving a gap of 12 bases between them. Whole blood was collected in K2EDTA tubes by collaborating institutions according to the institutions' own protocols. Collaborator samples were shipped for TCRbeta analysis as frozen whole blood, isolated PBMCs, or DNA extracted from either sample type. TCRbeta CDR3 regions were amplified from genomic DNA using the immunoSEQ Assay, a bias-controlled multiplex PCR. The authors' pipeline ran thus. The number of nucleated cells in each sample was estimated from the amplification of reference gene primers within the assay. Sequence reads were collapsed and filtered to measure the absolute abundance of every unique TCRbeta CDR3 rearrangement. For each sample, productive Simpson clonality was calculated by taking the square root of Simpson's diversity index across productive rearrangements. This is the immuneACCESS table as TCRdb keeps it, with only in-frame sequences that have V and J called. A part of the clones is gone; compared with another copy, unresolved V genes explain less than half, and the rest is unexplained. V, J and clone size are taken as reported in that table, and D and trimming were inferred from the DNA itself. The sample table holds more than 90,000 clones, of which roughly 85% were seen once. Jointly, the top ten make up around 2% of the sample.

Sequencing was done on a sample of peripheral blood. Rearrangement joined TRBV6-5 to TRBJ1-1; the D segment could be TRBD1, given 5 matching bases. The TCR originated in a woman in her seventies with active or convalescent COVID-19. The nucleotide sequence reads TGTGCCAGCAGGGCCGACAGCAAGAACACTGAAGCTTTCTTT. Translated, it gives CASRADSKNTEAFF.